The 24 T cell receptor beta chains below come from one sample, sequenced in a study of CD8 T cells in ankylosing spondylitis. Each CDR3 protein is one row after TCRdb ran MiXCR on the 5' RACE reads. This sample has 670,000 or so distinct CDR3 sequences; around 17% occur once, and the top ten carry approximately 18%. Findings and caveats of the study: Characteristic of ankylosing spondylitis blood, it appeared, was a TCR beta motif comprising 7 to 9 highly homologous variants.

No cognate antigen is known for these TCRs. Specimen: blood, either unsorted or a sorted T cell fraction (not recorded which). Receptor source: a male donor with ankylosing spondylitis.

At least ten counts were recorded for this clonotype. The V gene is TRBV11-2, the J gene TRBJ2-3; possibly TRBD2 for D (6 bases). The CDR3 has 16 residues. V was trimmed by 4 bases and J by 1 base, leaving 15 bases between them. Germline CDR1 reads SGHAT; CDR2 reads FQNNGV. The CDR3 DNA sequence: TGTGCCAGCAGCTCCACGGGCGGGATGGGCACAGATACGCAGTATTTT. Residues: CASSSTGGMGTDTQYF.

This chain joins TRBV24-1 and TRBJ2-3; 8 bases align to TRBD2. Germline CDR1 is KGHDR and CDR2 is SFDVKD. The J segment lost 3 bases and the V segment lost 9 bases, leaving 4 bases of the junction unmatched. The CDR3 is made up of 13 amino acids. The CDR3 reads CATSAGGTDTQYF. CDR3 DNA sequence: TGTGCCACCTCTGCGGGGGGTACAGATACGCAGTATTTT.

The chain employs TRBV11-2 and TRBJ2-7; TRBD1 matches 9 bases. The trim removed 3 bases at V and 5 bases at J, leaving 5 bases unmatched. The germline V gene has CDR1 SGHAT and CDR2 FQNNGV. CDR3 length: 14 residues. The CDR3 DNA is TGTGCCAGCAGCTTCCAACAGGGGGCAAACGAGCAGTACTTC. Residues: CASSFQQGANEQYF.

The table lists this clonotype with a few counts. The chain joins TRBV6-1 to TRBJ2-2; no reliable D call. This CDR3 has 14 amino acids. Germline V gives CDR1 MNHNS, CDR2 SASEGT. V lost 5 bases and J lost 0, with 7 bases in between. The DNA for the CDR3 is TGTGCCAGCAGTAAGTCTGCGAACACCGGGGAGCTGTTTTTT. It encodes CASSKSANTGELFF.

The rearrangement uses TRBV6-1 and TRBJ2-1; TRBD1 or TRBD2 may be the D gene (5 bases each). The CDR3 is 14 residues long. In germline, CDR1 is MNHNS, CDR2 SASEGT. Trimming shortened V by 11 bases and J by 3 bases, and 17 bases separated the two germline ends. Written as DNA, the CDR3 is TGTGCCGTCCACTGGGGGACGGACTACAATGAGCAGTTCTTC. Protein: CAVHWGTDYNEQFF.

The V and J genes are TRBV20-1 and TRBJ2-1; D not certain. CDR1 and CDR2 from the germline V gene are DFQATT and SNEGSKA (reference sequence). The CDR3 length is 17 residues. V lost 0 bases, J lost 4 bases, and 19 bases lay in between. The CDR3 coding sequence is TGCAGTGCTAGAGATCCCGCACCTAGTGGGAAGTACAATGAGCAGTTCTTC. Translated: CSARDPAPSGKYNEQFF.

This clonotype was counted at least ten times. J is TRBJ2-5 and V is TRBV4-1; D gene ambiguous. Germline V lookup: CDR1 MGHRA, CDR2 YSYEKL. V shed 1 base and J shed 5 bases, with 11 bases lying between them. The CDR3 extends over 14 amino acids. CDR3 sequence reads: CASSQVENDETQYF. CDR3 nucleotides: TGCGCCAGCAGCCAAGTCGAGAATGACGAGACCCAGTACTTC.

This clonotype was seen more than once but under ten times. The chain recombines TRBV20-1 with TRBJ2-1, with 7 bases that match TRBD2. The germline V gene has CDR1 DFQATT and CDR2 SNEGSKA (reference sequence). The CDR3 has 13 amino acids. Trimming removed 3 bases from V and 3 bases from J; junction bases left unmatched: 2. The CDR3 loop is CSASSSGYNEQFF. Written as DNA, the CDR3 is TGCAGTGCTAGTTCTAGCGGCTACAATGAGCAGTTCTTC.

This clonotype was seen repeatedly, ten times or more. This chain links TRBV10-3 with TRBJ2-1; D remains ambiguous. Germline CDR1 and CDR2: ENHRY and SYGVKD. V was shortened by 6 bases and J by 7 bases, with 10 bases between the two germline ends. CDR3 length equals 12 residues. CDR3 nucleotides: TGTGCCATCAGCCTGCTAGGAAATGAGCAGTTCTTC. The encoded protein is CAISLLGNEQFF.

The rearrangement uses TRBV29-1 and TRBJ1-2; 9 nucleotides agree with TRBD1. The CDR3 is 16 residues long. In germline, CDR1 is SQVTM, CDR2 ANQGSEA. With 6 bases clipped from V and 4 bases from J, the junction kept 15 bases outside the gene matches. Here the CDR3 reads CSVDDTTGGAGYGYTF. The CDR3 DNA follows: TGCAGCGTCGATGATACGACAGGGGGGGCAGGCTATGGCTACACCTTC.

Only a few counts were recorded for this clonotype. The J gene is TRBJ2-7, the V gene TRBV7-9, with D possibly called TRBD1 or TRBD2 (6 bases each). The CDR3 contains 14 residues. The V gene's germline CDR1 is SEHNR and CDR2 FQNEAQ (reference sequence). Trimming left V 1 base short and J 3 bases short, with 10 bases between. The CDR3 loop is CASSLEGGHYEQYF. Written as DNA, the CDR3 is TGTGCCAGCAGCTTAGAGGGGGGTCACTACGAGCAGTACTTC.

For the CDR3, the DNA is TGTGCCAGCAGCTTAGACAGGGACAAGGCCTATGGCTACACCTTC. Amino acids: CASSLDRDKAYGYTF. The chain couples TRBV7-2 to TRBJ1-2; D is perhaps TRBD1 (6 bases). The CDR3 extends over 15 amino acids. Germline loops: CDR1 SGHTA, CDR2 FQGNSA. V lost 1 base and J lost 4, with 13 bases in between.

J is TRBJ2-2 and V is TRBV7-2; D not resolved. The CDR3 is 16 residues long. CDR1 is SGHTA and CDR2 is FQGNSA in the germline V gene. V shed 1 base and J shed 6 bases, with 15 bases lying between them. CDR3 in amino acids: CASSLVSSRSPGELFF. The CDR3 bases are TGTGCCAGCAGCTTAGTGTCTAGTAGGAGTCCCGGGGAGCTGTTTTTT.

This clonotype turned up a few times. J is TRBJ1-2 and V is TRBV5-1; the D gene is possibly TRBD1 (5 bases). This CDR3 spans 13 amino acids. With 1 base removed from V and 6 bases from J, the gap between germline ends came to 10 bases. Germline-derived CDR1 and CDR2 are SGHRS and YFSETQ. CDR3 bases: TGCGCCAGCAGCTTGCAGGGCAGCGATGGCTACACCTTC. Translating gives CASSLQGSDGYTF. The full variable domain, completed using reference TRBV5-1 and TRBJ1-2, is KAGVTQTPRYLIKTRGQQVTLSCSPISGHRSVSWYQQTPGQGLQFLFEYFSETQRNKGNFPGRFSGRQFSNSRSEMNVSTLELGDSALYLCASSLQGSDGYTFGSGTRLTVV.

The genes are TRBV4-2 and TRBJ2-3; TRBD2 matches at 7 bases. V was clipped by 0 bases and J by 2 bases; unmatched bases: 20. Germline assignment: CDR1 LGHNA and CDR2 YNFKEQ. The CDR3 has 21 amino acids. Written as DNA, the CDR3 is TGTGCCAGCAGCCAAGATTCCGCCTCTCGACGGGAGGCATCAGTCACAGATACGCAGTATTTT. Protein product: CASSQDSASRREASVTDTQYF.

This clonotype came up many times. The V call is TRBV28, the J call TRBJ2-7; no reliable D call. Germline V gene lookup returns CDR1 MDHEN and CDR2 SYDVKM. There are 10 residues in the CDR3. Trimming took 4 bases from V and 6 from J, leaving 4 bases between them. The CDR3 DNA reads TGTGCCAGCAGTTCTTTCGAGCAGTACTTC. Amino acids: CASSSFEQYF.

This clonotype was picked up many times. The CDR3, as DNA: TGTGCCAGCAGCCTCCGGGACTCCCCTTTCGAGGAGCAGTTCTTC. The encoded protein is CASSLRDSPFEEQFF. This chain connects TRBV7-9 to TRBJ2-1; weak D call: TRBD2 (6 bases). The germline V and J ends were trimmed by 5 bases and 10 bases, with 21 bases remaining between them. The CDR3 runs to 15 residues. Germline V gives CDR1 SEHNR, CDR2 FQNEAQ (reference sequence).

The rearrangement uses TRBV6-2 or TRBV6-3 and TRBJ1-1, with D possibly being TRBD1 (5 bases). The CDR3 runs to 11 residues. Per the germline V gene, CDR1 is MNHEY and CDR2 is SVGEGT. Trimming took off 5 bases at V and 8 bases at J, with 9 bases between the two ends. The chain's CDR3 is CASSRQKEAFF. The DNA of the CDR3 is TGTGCCAGCAGTCGACAGAAGGAAGCTTTCTTT.

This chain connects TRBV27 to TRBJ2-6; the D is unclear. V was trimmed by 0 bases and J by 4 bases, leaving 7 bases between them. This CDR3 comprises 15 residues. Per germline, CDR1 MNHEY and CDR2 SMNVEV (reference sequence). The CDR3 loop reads CASSLSHSGANVLTF. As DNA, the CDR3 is TGTGCCAGCAGTTTATCTCATTCAGGGGCCAACGTCCTGACTTTC. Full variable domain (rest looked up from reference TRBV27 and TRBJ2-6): EAQVTQNPRYLITVTGKKLTVTCSQNMNHEYMSWYRQDPGLGLRQIYYSMNVEVTDKGDVPEGYKVSRKEKRNFPLILESPSPNQTSLYFCASSLSHSGANVLTFGAGSRLTVL.

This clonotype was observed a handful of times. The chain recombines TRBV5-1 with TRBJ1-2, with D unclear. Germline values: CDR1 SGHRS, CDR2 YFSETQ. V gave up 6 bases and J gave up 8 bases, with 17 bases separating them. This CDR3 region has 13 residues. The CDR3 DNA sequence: TGCGCCAGCAACGACGGGGAGAGGAGAGGCTACACCTTC. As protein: CASNDGERRGYTF.

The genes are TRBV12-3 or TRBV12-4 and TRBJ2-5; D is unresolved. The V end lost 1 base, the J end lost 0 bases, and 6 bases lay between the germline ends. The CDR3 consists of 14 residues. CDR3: CASSLGLDQETQYF. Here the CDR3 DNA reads TGTGCCAGCAGTTTAGGTTTGGACCAAGAGACCCAGTACTTC.

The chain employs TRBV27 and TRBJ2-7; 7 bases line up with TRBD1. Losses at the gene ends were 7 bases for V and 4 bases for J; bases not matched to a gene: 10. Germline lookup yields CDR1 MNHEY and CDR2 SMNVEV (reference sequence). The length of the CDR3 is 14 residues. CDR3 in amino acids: CASKGLGGRYEQYF. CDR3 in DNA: TGTGCCAGCAAGGGTTTAGGGGGCCGTTACGAGCAGTACTTC.

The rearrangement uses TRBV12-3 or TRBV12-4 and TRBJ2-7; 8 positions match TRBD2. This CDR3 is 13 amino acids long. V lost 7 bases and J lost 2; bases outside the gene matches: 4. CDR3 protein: CASTGSGAYEQYF. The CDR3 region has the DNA TGTGCCAGCACGGGTAGCGGGGCCTACGAGCAGTACTTC.

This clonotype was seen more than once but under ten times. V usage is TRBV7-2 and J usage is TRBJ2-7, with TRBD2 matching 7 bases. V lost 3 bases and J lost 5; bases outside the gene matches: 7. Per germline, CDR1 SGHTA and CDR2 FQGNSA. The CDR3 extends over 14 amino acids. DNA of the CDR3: TGTGCCAGCAGCTTCGGAAGCGGGATGGACGAGCAGTACTTC. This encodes CASSFGSGMDEQYF. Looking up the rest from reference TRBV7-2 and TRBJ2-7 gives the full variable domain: GAGVSQSPSNKVTEKGKDVELRCDPISGHTALYWYRQSLGQGLEFLIYFQGNSAPDKSGLPSDRFSAERTGGSVSTLTIQRTQQEDSAVYLCASSFGSGMDEQYFGPGTRLTVT.